Each of the 27 T cell receptor beta chains below was sequenced from the same sample in a study of shared clonotypes between healthy human individuals. TCRdb's table, derived via immunoSEQ multiplex PCR, lists solely in-frame clones and lacks some. The sample has roughly 2,300,000 clones, around 92% seen once. Specimen: naive CD4+ T cells from PBMCs. Subset given: CD45RA+ positively selected. All receptors come from a man younger than 30 in good health. Some clones in this sample may be carry-over from other donors' samples.

This chain connects TRBV2 to TRBJ2-2, with 7 bases lining up with TRBD1. Trimming took 0 bases from V and 6 from J; bases not matched to a gene: 7. The CDR3 extends over 16 amino acids. Germline assignment: CDR1 SNHLY and CDR2 FYNNEI. CDR3 sequence: CASSEAGNRGSGELFF. CDR3 DNA sequence: TGTGCCAGCAGTGAAGCGGGGAACAGGGGATCCGGGGAGCTGTTTTTT.

CDR3 bases: TGTGCCAGCACCCGGGGGGGGACAGGGTATTATGGGGCTTTCTTT. Protein: CASTRGGTGYYGAFF. The chain carries TRBV6-1 and TRBJ1-1, with 9 bases fitting TRBD1. The J segment lost 11 bases and the V segment lost 7 bases, leaving 17 bases of the junction unmatched. The CDR3 is made up of 15 amino acids. Per germline, CDR1 MNHNS and CDR2 SASEGT.

The chain couples TRBV7-9 to TRBJ2-7, with 8 bases fitting TRBD2. Germline CDR1 and CDR2: SEHNR and FQNEAQ (reference sequence). This CDR3 region has 14 residues. V gave up 7 bases and J gave up 3 bases; unmatched junction bases: 8. CDR3 loop: CASTRSGGDYEQYF. In DNA, the CDR3 is TGTGCCAGCACCAGATCCGGGGGGGACTACGAGCAGTACTTC. Based on the CDR3 plus reference TRBV7-9 and TRBJ2-7, the full variable domain is DTGVSQNPRHKITKRGQNVTFRCDPISEHNRLYWYRQTLGQGPEFLTYFQNEAQLEKSRLLSDRFSAERPKGSFSTLEIQRTEQGDSAMYLCASTRSGGDYEQYFGPGTRLTVT.

Only one count was recorded for this clone. The CDR3: CASSSRQAPRAFF. CDR3 nucleotide sequence: TGTGCCAGCAGTTCAAGACAGGCCCCCCGAGCTTTCTTT. The gene calls are TRBV6-5 and TRBJ1-1; tentatively, D is TRBD1 (6 bases). The germline gives CDR1 MNHEY, CDR2 SVGAGI. V dropped 4 bases and J dropped 10 bases, with 16 bases sitting between them. CDR3 length: 13 residues.

The J gene is TRBJ1-1, the V gene TRBV4-2, with D hard to call. V dropped 1 base and J dropped 4 bases, with 16 bases sitting between them. The CDR3 consists of 16 residues. In germline, CDR1 is LGHNA, CDR2 YNFKEQ. Here the CDR3 reads CASSQGFRGRGTEAFF. The CDR3 region has the DNA TGTGCCAGCAGCCAAGGGTTTCGGGGTCGGGGCACTGAAGCTTTCTTT.

The rearrangement uses TRBV7-3 and TRBJ1-2, with TRBD1 matching over 9 bases. J lost 8 bases, V lost 5 bases, and 6 bases had no gene match. The CDR3 has 13 residues. Per the germline V gene, CDR1 is SGHTA and CDR2 is FQGTGA. The CDR3 loop reads CASSQGQGRGYTF. Here the CDR3 DNA reads TGTGCCAGCAGCCAAGGACAGGGGAGGGGCTACACCTTC. The whole variable domain, remainder taken from reference TRBV7-3 and TRBJ1-2, is GAGVSQTPSNKVTEKGKYVELRCDPISGHTALYWYRQSLGQGPEFLIYFQGTGAADDSGLPNDRFFAVRPEGSVSTLKIQRTERGDSAVYLCASSQGQGRGYTFGSGTRLTVV.

The CDR3 is CASSFVGVGDTQYF. The DNA of the CDR3 is TGTGCCAGCAGTTTCGTAGGAGTCGGAGATACGCAGTATTTT. The chain has TRBV28 and TRBJ2-3; D unresolved. The germline V and J ends were trimmed by 3 bases and 5 bases, with 12 bases remaining between them. Germline assignment: CDR1 MDHEN and CDR2 SYDVKM. The CDR3 length is 14 residues.

This clone was observed once. The V gene is TRBV28, the J gene TRBJ2-2; D remains ambiguous. V dropped 8 bases and J dropped 4 bases, with 11 bases sitting between them. Germline CDR1 and CDR2: MDHEN and SYDVKM. There are 13 residues in the CDR3. CDR3 protein: CASQTGPTGELFF. The CDR3 DNA is TGTGCCAGCCAAACCGGACCCACCGGGGAGCTGTTTTTT.

This clone has a single count. V gene TRBV30 combines with J gene TRBJ2-2; the D gene is possibly TRBD2 (5 bases). This CDR3 spans 13 amino acids. Germline CDR1 and CDR2: GTSNPN and SVGIG (reference sequence). Trimming took 4 bases from V and 7 from J, leaving 13 bases between them. CDR3 loop: CAWTSQSYGELFF. CDR3 in DNA: TGTGCCTGGACTAGCCAGAGCTACGGGGAGCTGTTTTTT.

The J gene is TRBJ2-2, the V gene TRBV28, with D possibly TRBD1 on 6 matching bases. Trimming pared 10 bases from V and 0 bases from J, leaving 12 bases between. This CDR3 is built from 14 residues. In germline, CDR1 is MDHEN, CDR2 SYDVKM. CDR3 loop: CATARGSNTGELFF. The CDR3, as DNA: TGTGCCACGGCAAGGGGGTCGAACACCGGGGAGCTGTTTTTT.

The V and J genes are TRBV10-3 and TRBJ2-3, with 7 bases that match TRBD1. The CDR3 runs to 14 residues. Germline V lookup: CDR1 ENHRY, CDR2 SYGVKD. The V and J ends lost 9 bases and 0 bases, in that order; junction bases with no gene match: 6. In DNA form, the CDR3 reads TGTGCCATGACCGGGACAGCGAGCACAGATACGCAGTATTTT. Its protein is CAMTGTASTDTQYF.

The CDR3 region has the DNA TGTGCCTCCGGGCAGGGAAGAGACGAGCAGTACTTC. Its protein is CASGQGRDEQYF. V gene TRBV28 combines with J gene TRBJ2-7; tentatively, D is TRBD1 (5 bases). CDR1 and CDR2 from the germline V gene are MDHEN and SYDVKM. The CDR3 covers 12 residues. Trimming stripped 11 bases from V and 5 bases from J, with 16 bases between.

This chain connects TRBV28 to TRBJ2-7; TRBD1 aligns across 8 bases. Looked up from germline, CDR1 is MDHEN and CDR2 is SYDVKM. CDR3 length: 13 residues. With V trimmed by 2 bases and J by 12 bases, 9 bases remained unmatched. CDR3 sequence: CASSLGLGQGWYF. The DNA of the CDR3 is TGTGCCAGCAGTTTAGGACTCGGACAGGGTTGGTACTTC.

This rearrangement joins TRBV7-3 to TRBJ2-7, with TRBD1 matching over 8 bases. In germline, CDR1 is SGHTA, CDR2 FQGTGA. The trim removed 3 bases at V and 7 bases at J, leaving 8 bases unmatched. The CDR3 loop spans 14 amino acids. The CDR3 loop reads CASSFGTGRVEQYF. Here the CDR3 DNA reads TGTGCCAGCAGCTTCGGGACAGGTCGAGTAGAGCAGTACTTC.

This chain uses TRBV21-1 with TRBJ2-7. TRBV21-1 is an annotated pseudogene. The CDR3 is 19 amino acids. For the CDR3, the DNA is TGTGCCAGCAGCAATGGGGCAGAGCCGGGACCGAATTATTCCTACGAGCAGTACTTC. It encodes CASSNGAEPGPNYSYEQYF.

The CDR3 region is CAISDIRLEDTQYF. The CDR3 DNA is TGTGCCATCAGTGATATTAGGCTGGAGGATACGCAGTATTTT. The J gene is TRBJ2-3, the V gene TRBV10-3; D unresolved. This CDR3 region has 14 residues. The germline V gene has CDR1 ENHRY and CDR2 SYGVKD. Trimming shortened V by 3 bases and J by 6 bases, and 13 bases separated the two germline ends.

This clone was picked up one time. The rearrangement uses TRBV29-1 and TRBJ1-2; D gene unclear. Per the germline V gene, CDR1 is SQVTM and CDR2 is ANQGSEA. The CDR3 loop spans 13 amino acids. Deletions cut 2 bases from V and 5 bases from J, with 12 bases between. The CDR3 is CSVEPNWGYGYTF. The CDR3 DNA reads as TGCAGCGTTGAACCTAATTGGGGTTATGGCTACACCTTC. Supplemented by reference TRBV29-1 and TRBJ1-2, the full variable domain reads SAVISQKPSRDICQRGTSLTIQCQVDSQVTMMFWYRQQPGQSLTLIATANQGSEATYESGFVIDKFPISRPNLTFSTLTVSNMSPEDSSIYLCSVEPNWGYGYTFGSGTRLTVV.

V and J are TRBV19 and TRBJ2-2; 13 nucleotides agree with TRBD2. CDR1 is LNHDA, CDR2 SQIVND, per germline (reference sequence). The CDR3 totals 18 residues. The J segment lost 2 bases and the V segment lost 1 base, leaving 4 bases of the junction unmatched. DNA of the CDR3: TGTGCCAGTAGTATAGTTACTAGCGGGAGGGAAAACACCGGGGAGCTGTTTTTT. As protein: CASSIVTSGRENTGELFF.

The V call is TRBV7-8, the J call TRBJ1-2, with TRBD1 as a possible D gene (5 bases). There are 14 residues in the CDR3. Germline V gene lookup returns CDR1 SGHVS and CDR2 FQNEAQ. The V end was cut by 1 base, the J end by 8 bases, with 14 bases between. For the CDR3, the DNA is TGTGCCAGCAGCTTAGTAGGGCCAGGGCCGGGCTACACCTTC. Residues: CASSLVGPGPGYTF.

The V and J genes are TRBV6-5 and TRBJ1-2; 7 nucleotides agree with TRBD1. This CDR3 spans 13 amino acids. Per germline, CDR1 MNHEY and CDR2 SVGAGI. Germline trimming cut 4 bases from V and 6 bases from J; bases unmatched to any gene: 5. The CDR3 loop reads CASSSGTADGYTF. CDR3 nucleotides: TGTGCCAGCAGTTCCGGGACAGCCGATGGCTACACCTTC.

This rearrangement joins TRBV28 to TRBJ1-4; D gene ambiguous. Germline assignment: CDR1 MDHEN and CDR2 SYDVKM. V lost 4 bases, J lost 0 bases, and 9 bases lay in between. This CDR3 comprises 15 residues. Here the CDR3 reads CASSSTRTTNEKLFF. The CDR3 nucleotides are TGTGCCAGCAGTTCCACCCGAACAACTAATGAAAAACTGTTTTTT.

The chain is built from TRBV2 and TRBJ2-3; TRBD2 matches at 7 bases. Germline V lookup: CDR1 SNHLY, CDR2 FYNNEI. V shed 4 bases and J 6 bases; nucleotides not matched to a gene: 7. This CDR3 comprises 14 residues. The CDR3 DNA follows: TGTGCCAGCAGTGTCAGCGGGAAATCCGATACGCAGTATTTT. It translates to CASSVSGKSDTQYF.

Comments on this clone: Different DNA sequences within this sample yield the same CDR3. The rearrangement links TRBV19 to TRBJ2-7; 8 bases are shared with TRBD1. Germline loops: CDR1 LNHDA, CDR2 SQIVND (reference sequence). The CDR3 runs 14 residues. The ends lost 4 bases at V and 3 bases at J; junction bases unmatched: 5. CDR3 protein: CASSTGQGRYEQYF. The CDR3 coding sequence is TGTGCCAGTAGTACCGGACAGGGACGCTACGAGCAGTACTTC.

CDR3 region: CASSEGLAGTWGELFF. CDR3 DNA: TGTGCCAGCAGTGAAGGGCTAGCGGGGACCTGGGGGGAGCTGTTTTTT. The rearrangement joins TRBV2 to TRBJ2-2, with 9 bases that match TRBD2. The V and J ends lost 1 base and 8 bases, in that order; junction bases with no gene match: 8. CDR3 length: 16 amino acids. The germline V gene has CDR1 SNHLY and CDR2 FYNNEI.

The V call is TRBV18, the J call TRBJ2-7; D is possibly TRBD1 (6 bases). The V end was cut by 4 bases, the J end by 0 bases, with 10 bases between. This CDR3 has 14 residues. Germline assignment: CDR1 KGHSH and CDR2 LQKENI. CDR3 sequence reads: CASSLTTGSYEQYF. CDR3 nucleotides: TGTGCCAGCTCACTAACGACAGGCTCCTACGAGCAGTACTTC. The full variable domain, completed using reference TRBV18 and TRBJ2-7, is NAGVMQNPRHLVRRRGQEARLRCSPMKGHSHVYWYRQLPEEGLKFMVYLQKENIIDESGMPKERFSAEFPKEGPSILRIQQVVRGDSAAYFCASSLTTGSYEQYFGPGTRLTVT.

The chain uses TRBV10-3 and TRBJ2-1, with 14 bases identical to TRBD2. V dropped 6 bases and J dropped 7; count of bases not matched to a gene: 20. The CDR3 extends over 20 amino acids. Germline CDR1 reads ENHRY; CDR2 reads SYGVKD. The CDR3 spells CAIRPPPGLAGATGMNEQFF. The CDR3 DNA is TGTGCCATCAGACCCCCACCGGGACTAGCGGGAGCGACGGGGATGAATGAGCAGTTCTTC.

This clone was detected only once. This chain uses TRBV25-1 with TRBJ2-2, with 7 nucleotides matching TRBD2. Trimming removed 1 base from V and 1 base from J; junction bases left unmatched: 6. The CDR3 has 17 amino acids. Germline loops: CDR1 MGHDK, CDR2 SYGVNS. CDR3 sequence (DNA): TGTGCCAGCAGTGAATCTCCGGGACTACTGAACACCGGGGAGCTGTTTTTT. This translates into CASSESPGLLNTGELFF.